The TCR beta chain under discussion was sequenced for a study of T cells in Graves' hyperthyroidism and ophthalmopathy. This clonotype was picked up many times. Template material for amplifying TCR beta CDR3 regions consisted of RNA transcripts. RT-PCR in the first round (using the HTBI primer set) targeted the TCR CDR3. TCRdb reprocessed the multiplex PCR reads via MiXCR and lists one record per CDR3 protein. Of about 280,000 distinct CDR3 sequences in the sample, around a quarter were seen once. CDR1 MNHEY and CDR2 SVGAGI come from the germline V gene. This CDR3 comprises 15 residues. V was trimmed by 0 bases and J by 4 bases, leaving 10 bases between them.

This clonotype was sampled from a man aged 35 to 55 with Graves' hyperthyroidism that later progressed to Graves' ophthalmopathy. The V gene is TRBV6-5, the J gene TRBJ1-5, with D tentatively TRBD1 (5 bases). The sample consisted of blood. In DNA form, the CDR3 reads TGTGCCAGCAGTTACTCAGGACACCGGAATCAGCCCCAGCATTTT. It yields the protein CASSYSGHRNQPQHF.